This T cell receptor (beta chain) appears in the sequencing data of a study of T cells after yellow fever vaccination. Overall study findings and caveats: Booster samples showed a return of most primary-vaccination clones (roughly 96% CD4, about 87% CD8). It was the secondary response that reached its peak faster, day 5 versus 15, but it was weaker.

The CDR3 sequence is 14 residues long. CDR1 SQVTM and CDR2 ANQGSEA come from the germline V gene. V lost 0 bases to trimming and J lost 8 bases, with 16 bases between them. TCR cDNA, made by 5'RACE template switching, carried an added universal primer site and UMIs. TCRdb analysed the 5' RACE reads with MiXCR anew, one entry per CDR3 protein. This table holds about 630,000 distinct CDR3 sequences, 9% to 15% found once. To note about this clonotype: Its antigen remains unknown.

The gene calls are TRBV29-1 and TRBJ1-2; D is possibly TRBD1 (5 bases). This TCR derives from a man under 40 who received the YFV17D yellow fever vaccine. The starting material was PBMCs, obtained on the day of the yellow fever booster vaccination. Written as DNA, the CDR3 is TGCAGCGTTGAAGATCGGGACCAGACTGGGGGCTACACCTTC. It translates to CSVEDRDQTGGYTF. Complete variable domain (other parts from reference TRBV29-1 and TRBJ1-2): SAVISQKPSRDICQRGTSLTIQCQVDSQVTMMFWYRQQPGQSLTLIATANQGSEATYESGFVIDKFPISRPNLTFSTLTVSNMSPEDSSIYLCSVEDRDQTGGYTFGSGTRLTVV.